This TCR beta chain comes out of a study of cytomegalovirus exposure and HLA in healthy donors. The data were produced by immunoSEQ multiplex PCR, yet TCRdb's version contains in-frame clones alone and is incomplete. The sample includes some 150,000 clones, 94% of them seen just once. The V and J ends lost 5 bases and 1 base respectively, with 8 bases between them. Germline CDR1 SGHNT, CDR2 YYREEE (reference sequence). The CDR3 loop spans 13 amino acids. It was the approximately 120-subject validation cohort, separate from the approximately 620-subject first cohort, to which the donors belonged. What was sequenced was PBMCs. The receptor's source is a young man in good health and CMV-seropositive. V is TRBV5-4 and J is TRBJ2-3, with a weak D call TRBD2 (5 bases). The DNA for the CDR3 is TGTGCCAGCAGTTCGAGGGGCACAGATACGCAGTATTTT. It yields the protein CASSSRGTDTQYF.